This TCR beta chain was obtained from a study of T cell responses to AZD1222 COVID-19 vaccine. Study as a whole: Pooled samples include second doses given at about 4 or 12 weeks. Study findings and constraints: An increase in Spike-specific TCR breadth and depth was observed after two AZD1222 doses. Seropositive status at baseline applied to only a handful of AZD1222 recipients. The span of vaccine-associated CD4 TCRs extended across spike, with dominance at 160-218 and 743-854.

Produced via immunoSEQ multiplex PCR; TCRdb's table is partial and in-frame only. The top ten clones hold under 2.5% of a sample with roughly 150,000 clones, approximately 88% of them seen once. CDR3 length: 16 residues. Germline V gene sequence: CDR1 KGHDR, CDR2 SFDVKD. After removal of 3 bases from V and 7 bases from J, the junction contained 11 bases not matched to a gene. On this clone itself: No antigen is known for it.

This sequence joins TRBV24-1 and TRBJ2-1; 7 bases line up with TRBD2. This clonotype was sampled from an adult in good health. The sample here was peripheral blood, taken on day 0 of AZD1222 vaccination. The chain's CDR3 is CATSDRGDRIRNEQFF. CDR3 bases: TGTGCCACCAGTGATCGGGGGGATAGGATTCGGAATGAGCAGTTCTTC.